Listed below are T cell receptor beta chains from one sample, sequenced in a study of identical twins. TCRdb analysed the 5' RACE reads with MiXCR anew, one entry per CDR3 protein. Among 450,000 or so distinct CDR3 sequences listed, around 15% were seen once. The data also belong to a second study, concerning yellow fever vaccine responses in identical twins.

The sequencing input was CD4+ T cells sorted from blood. The receptors originated from a woman in her late teens or twenties in good health. The CDR3 runs from the conserved cysteine through the conserved F or W. The order of the fields is CDR3 protein, CDR3 DNA, CDR3 length, clone size, J gene, V gene, D gene. D genes are given only for firm matches. Clone size is stated in some rows and not others, as once, few, many or a class when expanded.

CASSPSLPGQGVNEQFF,TGTGCCAGCAGCCCCTCTCTTCCGGGACAGGGTGTGAATGAGCAGTTCTTC,17,-,TRBJ2-1,TRBV14,TRBD1
CASSPTGSETGELFF,TGTGCCAGCAGCCCGACAGGTAGTGAGACCGGGGAGCTGTTTTTT,15,few,TRBJ2-2,TRBV2,-
CASRDYVYEQYF,TGTGCCAGCAGGGACTACGTCTACGAGCAGTACTTC,12,-,TRBJ2-7,TRBV6-2/TRBV6-3,-
CASSQAGDLFQFF,TGTGCCAGCAGCCAGGCTGGAGATTTATTCCAGTTCTTC,13,-,TRBJ2-1,TRBV3-1,-
CASRLDGSYEQYF,TGTGCCAGCAGGCTGGACGGCTCCTACGAGCAGTACTTC,13,-,TRBJ2-7,TRBV11-2,-
CASAGQGMNTEAFF,TGTGCCAGCGCGGGACAGGGAATGAACACTGAAGCTTTCTTT,14,few,TRBJ1-1,TRBV18,TRBD1
CASSGRGTYEQYF,TGTGCCAGCAGTGGCAGGGGGACCTACGAGCAGTACTTC,13,few,TRBJ2-7,TRBV28,TRBD1
CASSYQAHAAVEQFF,TGTGCCAGCAGTTACCAGGCGCACGCCGCGGTTGAGCAGTTCTTC,15,-,TRBJ2-1,TRBV6-5,-
CARSLSTDTQYF,TGTGCCCGGTCCTTGAGCACAGATACGCAGTATTTT,12,-,TRBJ2-3,TRBV30,-
CASRRDTQRTEAFF,TGTGCCAGCAGAAGGGACACTCAGAGAACTGAAGCTTTCTTT,14,many,TRBJ1-1,TRBV12-3/TRBV12-4,-
CASSAVAGGDRETQYF,TGTGCCAGCAGCGCAGTAGCGGGAGGGGATCGAGAGACCCAGTACTTC,16,-,TRBJ2-5,TRBV5-4,TRBD2
CSASGGGVGELFF,TGCAGTGCTAGCGGGGGGGGCGTCGGGGAGCTGTTTTTT,13,-,TRBJ2-2,TRBV20-1,TRBD2
CASSYALAGPGELFF,TGTGCCAGCAGTTATGCACTAGCGGGCCCGGGGGAGCTGTTTTTT,15,many,TRBJ2-2,TRBV6-5,TRBD2
CSAGHLQETQYF,TGCAGCGCTGGACATCTCCAAGAGACCCAGTACTTC,12,-,TRBJ2-5,TRBV29-1,-
CASTKGDRAKNIQYF,TGCGCCAGCACCAAGGGGGACAGGGCCAAAAACATTCAGTACTTC,15,many,TRBJ2-4,TRBV5-1,TRBD1
CASSDPGEDTEAFF,TGTGCCAGCAGTGATCCCGGGGAGGACACTGAAGCTTTCTTT,14,many,TRBJ1-1,TRBV12-3/TRBV12-4,-
CASSSPSGLTYEQYF,TGTGCCAGCAGCTCTCCTAGCGGGTTAACCTACGAGCAGTACTTC,15,-,TRBJ2-7,TRBV11-2,TRBD2
CATSRVGSGRRGTGELFF,TGTGCCACCAGCAGAGTGGGTAGCGGGAGGCGCGGCACCGGGGAGCTGTTTTTT,18,few,TRBJ2-2,TRBV15,TRBD2
CSVERDSYEQYF,TGCAGCGTCGAGAGGGACAGCTACGAGCAGTACTTC,12,few,TRBJ2-7,TRBV29-1,TRBD1
CASSFRAVDEQFF,TGCGCCAGCAGCTTCCGGGCAGTCGATGAGCAGTTCTTC,13,many,TRBJ2-1,TRBV5-1,-
CATSDLTSPISSYNEQFF,TGTGCCACCAGTGATTTGACTAGCCCCATAAGCTCCTACAATGAGCAGTTCTTC,18,many,TRBJ2-1,TRBV24-1,-
CASSRDGILYNEQFF,TGTGCCAGTAGTAGGGACGGTATCCTCTACAATGAGCAGTTCTTC,15,-,TRBJ2-1,TRBV19,-
CASSVGTTVQETQYF,TGTGCCAGCAGCGTAGGGACTACCGTTCAAGAGACCCAGTACTTC,15,-,TRBJ2-5,TRBV9,-
CASSILDSTDTQYF,TGTGCCAGTAGTATCCTGGACAGCACAGATACGCAGTATTTT,14,few,TRBJ2-3,TRBV19,-
CASSLASSGVSYEQYF,TGTGCCAGCAGCTTAGCGTCTAGCGGGGTTTCCTACGAGCAGTACTTC,16,-,TRBJ2-7,TRBV7-8,TRBD2
CASSLEGIGYTDTQYF,TGTGCCAGCAGCTTAGAGGGGATTGGTTACACAGATACGCAGTATTTT,16,few,TRBJ2-3,TRBV11-2,-
CASSPQRSSYNEQFF,TGTGCCAGCTCACCACAGCGGAGCTCCTACAATGAGCAGTTCTTC,15,-,TRBJ2-1,TRBV18,-
CASSFKGVQPQHF,TGTGCCAGCAGCTTTAAGGGGGTTCAGCCCCAGCATTTT,13,few,TRBJ1-5,TRBV3-1,-
CASSPRSGGSEAFF,TGCGCCAGCAGCCCGAGGTCGGGGGGCAGTGAAGCTTTCTTT,14,many,TRBJ1-1,TRBV5-1,-
CASSVGMRLAEETQYF,TGTGCCAGCAGCGTAGGGATGCGACTAGCGGAAGAGACCCAGTACTTC,16,-,TRBJ2-5,TRBV9,TRBD2
CASNEGALPPNEQFF,TGTGCCAGCAATGAGGGGGCTTTGCCTCCGAATGAGCAGTTCTTC,15,-,TRBJ2-1,TRBV19,TRBD1
CSARTSGGSRYF,TGCAGTGCTAGGACTAGCGGGGGGTCGCGGTACTTC,12,many,TRBJ2-7,TRBV20-1,TRBD2
CASSRGGTYEQYF,TGTGCCAGCTCCCGAGGCGGTACCTACGAGCAGTACTTC,13,many,TRBJ2-7,TRBV6-1,-
CASSYYRTETDTQYF,TGTGCCAGCAGTTACTATCGGACGGAGACAGATACGCAGTATTTT,15,-,TRBJ2-3,TRBV6-5,-
CASSFRGQGEQYF,TGTGCCAGCAGTTTTAGGGGGCAGGGGGAGCAGTACTTC,13,-,TRBJ2-7,TRBV12-3/TRBV12-4,TRBD1
CASSEEGLASYGYTF,TGTGCCAGCAGTGAAGAGGGGCTCGCTTCCTATGGCTACACCTTC,15,-,TRBJ1-2,TRBV2,-
CASSSPGLAAYEQYF,TGTGCCAGCAGCTCCCCGGGACTAGCGGCCTACGAGCAGTACTTC,15,few,TRBJ2-7,TRBV7-2,TRBD2
CASSPPSVSETQYF,TGTGCCAGCTCACCACCGTCGGTCTCAGAGACCCAGTACTTC,14,-,TRBJ2-5,TRBV18,-
CSAPTVRQETQYF,TGCAGTGCCCCGACGGTTCGCCAAGAGACCCAGTACTTC,13,-,TRBJ2-5,TRBV20-1,-
CSAERPGLIETQYF,TGCAGTGCAGAGCGTCCGGGCCTGATAGAGACCCAGTACTTC,14,many,TRBJ2-5,TRBV20-1,-
CASSLEPHEKLFF,TGTGCCAGCAGCTTAGAGCCGCATGAAAAACTGTTTTTT,13,few,TRBJ1-4,TRBV7-2,-
CATTAGGSTDTQYF,TGTGCCACCACAGCGGGGGGCAGCACAGATACGCAGTATTTT,14,many,TRBJ2-3,TRBV15,TRBD2
CSARDRLNTEAFF,TGCAGTGCTAGGGACCGATTGAACACTGAAGCTTTCTTT,13,many,TRBJ1-1,TRBV20-1,-
CASGTRGEQFF,TGTGCCAGCGGGACGAGGGGTGAGCAGTTCTTC,11,-,TRBJ2-1,TRBV6-5,-
CSVVRPPSYEQYF,TGCAGCGTTGTAAGACCACCCTCCTACGAGCAGTACTTC,13,-,TRBJ2-7,TRBV29-1,-
CASSPDYTEAFF,TGTGCCAGCAGTCCCGATTACACTGAAGCTTTCTTT,12,-,TRBJ1-1,TRBV2,-
CASSLTPQGTEAFF,TGCGCCAGCAGCTTAACTCCCCAGGGCACTGAAGCTTTCTTT,14,-,TRBJ1-1,TRBV5-1,-
CASSDPGPSSDTQYF,TGTGCCAGCAGCGACCCGGGACCTTCCTCGGATACGCAGTATTTT,15,-,TRBJ2-3,TRBV3-1,-
CASSLVVVGQRGNEQFF,TGTGCCAGCAGCTTGGTAGTCGTGGGACAGCGGGGCAATGAGCAGTTCTTC,17,few,TRBJ2-1,TRBV5-5,-
CASSPPGYEQYF,TGTGCCAGCAGTCCCCCCGGCTACGAGCAGTACTTC,12,many,TRBJ2-7,TRBV28,-
CSAVQGAEETQYF,TGCAGTGCTGTACAGGGGGCCGAAGAGACCCAGTACTTC,13,few,TRBJ2-5,TRBV20-1,TRBD1
CASSVLGLAGVADTQYF,TGTGCCAGCAGCGTACTAGGACTAGCGGGTGTGGCAGATACGCAGTATTTT,17,few,TRBJ2-3,TRBV9,TRBD2
CASSQDISGRAGGELFF,TGTGCCAGCAGCCAAGATATTTCCGGGAGGGCCGGCGGGGAGCTGTTTTTT,17,-,TRBJ2-2,TRBV14,TRBD2
CSAREGSGIADTQYF,TGCAGTGCTAGAGAGGGTAGCGGGATAGCAGATACGCAGTATTTT,15,-,TRBJ2-3,TRBV20-1,TRBD2
CAIRDRAYEQYF,TGTGCCATCAGGGACAGGGCCTACGAGCAGTACTTC,12,many,TRBJ2-7,TRBV10-3,TRBD1